This T cell receptor (beta chain) was identified in a study of shared clonotypes between healthy human individuals. Only Caucasian adults living in Nashville, Tennessee made up the donor group. Per germline, CDR1 MDHEN and CDR2 SYDVKM. V shed 1 base and J shed 0 bases, with 9 bases lying between them. The CDR3 loop spans 15 amino acids. Running of the assay took place at deep level. Assay used: immunoSEQ multiplex PCR; TCRdb lists only in-frame clones, some missing. The sample yields about 640,000 clones, about two thirds seen once. This clone has only a few counts. This same CDR3 is encoded by further DNA sequences in the sample.

The specimen sequenced was memory CD4+ T cells sorted from blood. The subset is: CD45RA-negative fraction. The chain carries TRBV28 and TRBJ1-2, with D perhaps TRBD1 (5 bases). The source is a woman aged 25 to 39 in good health. The CDR3 here is CASSLSGFANYGYTF. In nucleotides, the CDR3 is TGTGCCAGCAGTTTATCAGGGTTTGCTAACTATGGCTACACCTTC.